This TCR beta chain was observed in a study of blood T cell repertoires in COVID-19. Study as a whole: Samples taken during acute and convalescent COVID-19 were collected in the United States, Italy and Spain. T cells, B-cell-depleted T cells, or PBMCs provided the cDNA or gDNA that served as material.

V shed 6 bases and J shed 9 bases, with 12 bases lying between them. CDR1 is MDHEN, CDR2 SYDVKM, per germline. This CDR3 spans 12 amino acids. Original handling: Counts of nucleated cells, estimated from reference gene primer amplification, were obtained. Profiled with immunoSEQ multiplex PCR; TCRdb holds only in-frame clones, not every one. For V, J and clone size, that table is used; D and trimming come from the DNA. The sample has around 110,000 clones, over 70% seen once; the top ten hold 0.75% to 1%. This clonotype was obtained from a human donor with acute or convalescent COVID-19. The donor label of this sample is uncertain. The V gene is TRBV28, the J gene TRBJ2-1, with a possible D match to TRBD1 (5 bases). Input material: peripheral blood. The CDR3 sequence: CASRMGLGEQFF. CDR3 coding DNA: TGTGCCAGCAGGATGGGGCTGGGTGAGCAGTTCTTC.